One sample yielded the 24 T cell receptor beta chains listed below, sequenced in a study of blood T cell repertoires in COVID-19. The protocol was immunoSEQ multiplex PCR, while the TCRdb copy is restricted to in-frame clones and leaves out a portion. The data show roughly 500,000 clones, with around 87% seen just once and less than 2% held by the top ten. Sequencing was carried out using PBMCs or T cells enriched from blood (not recorded which). The receptors here all came from a middle-aged woman who had recovered from COVID-19.

V usage is TRBV13 and J usage is TRBJ2-1; 8 bases match TRBD1. Trimming at V came to 0 bases and at J to 9 bases, leaving 4 bases not matched to a gene. The CDR3 spans 14 residues. The germline V gene encodes CDR1 PRHDT and CDR2 FYEKMQ (reference sequence). CDR3 amino acids: CASSLGGTGVEQFF. CDR3 bases: TGTGCCAGCAGCTTAGGGGGGACAGGTGTTGAGCAGTTCTTC. Together with reference TRBV13 and TRBJ2-1, the CDR3 gives the full variable domain: AAGVIQSPRHLIKEKRETATLKCYPIPRHDTVYWYQQGPGQDPQFLISFYEKMQSDKGSIPDRFSAQQFSDYHSELNMSSLELGDSALYFCASSLGGTGVEQFFGPGTRLTVL.

The chain couples TRBV7-2 to TRBJ1-5; D might be TRBD1 (6 bases). The CDR3 covers 16 residues. V was pared by 6 bases and J by 1 base, with 16 bases between. CDR1 is SGHTA, CDR2 FQGNSA, per germline. The CDR3 DNA reads TGTGCCAGCAGTTTGAATCAGGGGTTGAGCAATCAGCCCCAGCATTTT. Amino acid sequence: CASSLNQGLSNQPQHF.

This clone showed up just once. This sequence joins TRBV19 and TRBJ1-2; 8 nucleotides line up with TRBD1. CDR1 is LNHDA and CDR2 is SQIVND in the germline V gene (reference sequence). The CDR3 is made up of 16 amino acids. V was pared by 5 bases and J by 0 bases, with 8 bases of the junction left unmatched. The CDR3 sequence: CASSVTQGAPNYGYTF. Here the CDR3 DNA reads TGTGCCAGTAGTGTAACCCAGGGGGCTCCTAACTATGGCTACACCTTC.

J is TRBJ2-1 and V is TRBV9, with D uncertain. The CDR3 runs 16 residues. The V end lost 2 bases, the J end lost 1 base, and 13 bases lay between the germline ends. CDR1 is SGDLS, CDR2 YYNGEE, per germline. CDR3 sequence (DNA): TGTGCCAGCAGCGTTGGTTATCGGGTTTCCTACAATGAGCAGTTCTTC. Translating it yields CASSVGYRVSYNEQFF.

The J gene is TRBJ1-1, the V gene TRBV11-2, with TRBD1 matching 9 bases. Germline V CDR1 and CDR2: SGHAT, FQNNGV. CDR3 size: 15 residues. V lost 5 bases to trimming and J lost 4 bases; unmatched junction nucleotides: 8. The CDR3 is CASSPNTGGITEAFF. In DNA, the CDR3 is TGTGCCAGCAGCCCCAATACAGGGGGCATCACTGAAGCTTTCTTT.

The chain uses TRBV28 and TRBJ1-2; D is uncertain. CDR1 and CDR2 (germline): MDHEN, SYDVKM. V was shortened by 5 bases and J by 4 bases, with 14 bases between the two germline ends. The CDR3 totals 14 residues. CDR3 residues: CASSLRGIPYGYTF. The CDR3, as DNA: TGTGCCAGCAGTCTTCGAGGGATACCCTATGGCTACACCTTC.

This clone was observed a single time. The V and J genes are TRBV4-3 and TRBJ1-3, with D unresolved. Germline loops: CDR1 LGHNA, CDR2 YSLEER. There are 16 residues in the CDR3. V was clipped by 0 bases and J by 2 bases, with 11 bases between them. CDR3: CASSQDLQEPGNTIYF. The CDR3 DNA follows: TGCGCCAGCAGCCAAGATCTGCAGGAACCTGGAAACACCATATATTTT.

CDR3 residues: CASTPEDTHGAFF. CDR3 in DNA: TGTGCCAGTACCCCTGAGGACACCCACGGCGCTTTCTTT. The gene calls are TRBV19 and TRBJ1-1; TRBD1 is a possible D gene (5 bases). The CDR3 is 13 amino acids. Germline V gene sequence: CDR1 LNHDA, CDR2 SQIVND (reference sequence). With 7 bases removed from V and 11 bases from J, the gap between germline ends came to 20 bases.

This clone was recorded only once. The chain recombines TRBV9 with TRBJ2-7; weak D call: TRBD1 (7 bases). This CDR3 is built from 15 residues. CDR1 and CDR2 from the germline V gene are SGDLS and YYNGEE. V gave up 4 bases and J gave up 5 bases, with 19 bases separating them. CDR3 loop: CASSKTGPRGDEQYF. CDR3 in DNA: TGTGCCAGCAGCAAAACCGGGCCCAGGGGGGACGAGCAGTACTTC.

As for this clone: This specimen includes other DNA sequences encoding the same CDR3. The chain is built from TRBV5-1 and TRBJ1-3; unclear D gene. The CDR3 spans 14 residues. Trimming cost V 0 bases and J 4 bases, with 8 bases left between them. From germline, CDR1 is SGHRS and CDR2 YFSETQ. The CDR3 DNA sequence: TGCGCCAGCAGCTTGGGGAGGGCAGGAAACACCATATATTTT. Translating it yields CASSLGRAGNTIYF.

The rearrangement links TRBV6-5 to TRBJ2-7; 7 bases line up with TRBD1. Germline V lookup: CDR1 MNHEY, CDR2 SVGAGI. The junction had 7 bases not matched to a gene; V was cut back by 5 bases and J by 3 bases. The CDR3 is made up of 14 amino acids. CDR3 nucleotides: TGTGCCAGCAGTCACGGGACAGACTTCTACGAGCAGTACTTC. It translates to CASSHGTDFYEQYF.

The J gene is TRBJ1-2, the V gene TRBV3-1 (or the pseudogene TRBV3-2); TRBD1 matches 7 bases. The CDR3 is made up of 13 amino acids. V shed 3 bases and J 2 bases; nucleotides not matched to a gene: 0. From germline, CDR1 is LGHDT and CDR2 YNNKEL (reference sequence). The CDR3 is CASSQTGNYGYTF. The CDR3 nucleotides are TGTGCCAGCAGCCAGACAGGGAACTATGGCTACACCTTC.

V is TRBV4-2 and J is TRBJ2-7, with D perhaps TRBD1 (6 bases). This CDR3 has 14 residues. In germline, CDR1 is LGHNA, CDR2 YNFKEQ. The ends were cut back, 1 base at V and 3 bases at J, with 10 bases in the middle. CDR3 sequence reads: CASSQGGPLYEQYF. The CDR3, as DNA: TGTGCCAGCAGCCAAGGGGGGCCTCTCTACGAGCAGTACTTC.

This chain connects TRBV5-4 to TRBJ2-5; 10 bases map to TRBD1. CDR3 size: 16 residues. V shed 4 bases, J shed 4 bases, and the junction held 10 bases outside the gene matches. Germline CDR1 reads SGHNT; CDR2 reads YYREEE (reference sequence). Written as DNA, the CDR3 is TGTGCCAGCAGCCCATACAGACAGGGGGCAGGAGAGACCCAGTACTTC. Translated: CASSPYRQGAGETQYF.

The CDR3 DNA reads TGCGCCAGCAGTGACAGCTACGAGCAGTACTTC. This translates into CASSDSYEQYF. J is TRBJ2-7 and V is TRBV10-1; D remains ambiguous. Deletions cut 3 bases from V and 3 bases from J, with 3 bases between. This CDR3 region has 11 residues. From germline, CDR1 is WNHNN and CDR2 SYGVQD (reference sequence).

The rearrangement links TRBV19 to TRBJ1-1; possible D gene TRBD1, 5 bases. Germline CDR1 is LNHDA and CDR2 is SQIVND (reference sequence). The germline V and J ends were trimmed by 7 bases and 7 bases, with 16 bases remaining between them. This CDR3 region has 13 residues. This CDR3 is CASNPDNYYEAFF. The CDR3 DNA sequence: TGTGCCAGTAACCCGGACAATTACTATGAAGCTTTCTTT.

The rearrangement uses TRBV15 and TRBJ1-4; a possible D gene is TRBD1 (5 bases). The CDR3 runs to 14 residues. V dropped 1 base and J dropped 7 bases, with 10 bases sitting between them. Germline CDR1 is LNHNV and CDR2 is YYDKDF (reference sequence). For the CDR3, the DNA is TGTGCCACCAGCAGAGCGGGGGACGGTGAAAAACTGTTTTTT. Its protein is CATSRAGDGEKLFF. Variable domain in full (rest from reference TRBV15 and TRBJ1-4): DAMVIQNPRYQVTQFGKPVTLSCSQTLNHNVMYWYQQKSSQAPKLLFHYYDKDFNNEADTPDNFQSRRPNTSFCFLDIRSPGLGDTAMYLCATSRAGDGEKLFFGSGTQLSVL.

DNA of the CDR3: TGTGCCAGCAGCCTCCCCGGACAGGGGGTTTGGACAGATACGCAGTATTTT. Protein product: CASSLPGQGVWTDTQYF. This rearrangement joins TRBV7-2 to TRBJ2-3; 10 bases line up with TRBD1. The CDR3 consists of 17 residues. The junction had 11 bases not matched to a gene; V was cut back by 5 bases and J by 3 bases. Germline values: CDR1 SGHTA, CDR2 FQGNSA.

The chain links TRBV24-1 to TRBJ2-7; the D gene is possibly TRBD1 (6 bases). Germline V gives CDR1 KGHDR, CDR2 SFDVKD. V lost 3 bases and J 7 bases, leaving 9 bases between the germline ends. The CDR3 covers 12 residues. For the CDR3, the DNA is TGTGCCACCAGTGATGGAACAGGGGAGCAGTACTTC. It is translated as CATSDGTGEQYF.

The sample holds one count of this clone. The chain is built from TRBV5-6 and TRBJ1-2; no clear D gene. V was pared by 1 base and J by 4 bases, with 11 bases between. The CDR3 has 14 amino acids. Looked up from germline, CDR1 is SGHDT and CDR2 is YYEEEE. The CDR3 region is CASSLFQILYGYTF. CDR3 coding DNA: TGTGCCAGCAGCTTGTTTCAGATCCTCTATGGCTACACCTTC.

V usage is TRBV18 and J usage is TRBJ2-7; 9 bases map to TRBD2. Trimming took 1 base from V and 1 from J; bases not matched to a gene: 5. This CDR3 contains 16 residues. Per germline, CDR1 KGHSH and CDR2 LQKENI. The CDR3 protein is CASSPLGLAGSYEQYF. DNA of the CDR3: TGTGCCAGCTCACCACTGGGCCTAGCGGGATCCTACGAGCAGTACTTC.

The CDR3 loop is CASSYLPDSYEQYF. The CDR3 DNA reads TGTGCCAGCAGTTACCTGCCGGACAGCTACGAGCAGTACTTC. V gene TRBV6-2 or TRBV6-3 combines with J gene TRBJ2-7, with D perhaps matching TRBD1 (6 bases). Germline assignment: CDR1 MNHEY and CDR2 SVGEGT. V was trimmed by 2 bases and J by 3 bases, leaving 11 bases between them. This CDR3 is 14 amino acids long.

As DNA, the CDR3 is TGTGCCAGCAGCAAAGCCGGGACAGGGTTCTCCGAGCAGTACTTC. Residues: CASSKAGTGFSEQYF. The rearrangement joins TRBV21-1 to TRBJ2-7; TRBD1, the table's D call, was not compared with the DNA. TRBV21-1 is a pseudogene. CDR3 length equals 15 residues.

The chain is built from TRBV6-2 or TRBV6-3 and TRBJ1-1; TRBD1 matches at 7 bases. This CDR3 is built from 16 residues. Germline trimming cut 6 bases from V and 4 bases from J; bases unmatched to any gene: 14. In germline, CDR1 is MNHEY, CDR2 SVGEGT. The CDR3 region is CASSPDRAGRSTEAFF. For the CDR3, the DNA is TGTGCCAGCAGCCCTGACAGGGCGGGAAGGAGCACTGAAGCTTTCTTT.